The clone carrying this TCR beta chain was detected a few times. The CDR3 runs to 16 residues. Trimming stripped 0 bases from V and 2 bases from J, with 10 bases between. Germline V gives CDR1 MGHRA, CDR2 YSYEKL. This entry is derived from a study of breast tumors, draining lymph nodes, adjacent tissues. Samples came from axillary lymph nodes draining the breast cancer. TCRdb reanalysed the multiplex PCR reads using MiXCR and keeps one entry per CDR3 protein. Of some 130,000 distinct CDR3 sequences detected, roughly 21% appear once; the ten largest clones hold roughly 3.5%. This TCR came from a female donor with breast cancer. Some clones in this sample may be carry-over from other donors' samples. The source material was axillary lymph node tissue. The chain is built from TRBV4-1 and TRBJ1-4; weak D call: TRBD1 (5 bases). This chain's CDR3 is CASSQDPGGTNEKLFF. The CDR3, as DNA: TGCGCCAGCAGCCAAGATCCTGGGGGGACTAATGAAAAACTGTTTTTT.